The TCR beta chain under discussion was sequenced for a study of Graves' ophthalmopathy and Graves' hyperthyroidism (dated by TCRdb to 2017 to 2018). Context from the whole study: Peripheral blood was collected before any treatment was given, at the time of initial diagnosis. The study used signatures of the TCR beta repertoire to tell Graves' ophthalmopathy apart from Graves' hyperthyroidism and to predict which patients would progress to ophthalmopathy. In total, 135 blood samples were TCR-sequenced: approximately 40 ophthalmopathy, 75 hyperthyroidism and some 17 hyperthyroidism-to-ophthalmopathy patients. A discovery set of 90 to 100 patients (around 40 ophthalmopathy, 55 to 60 stable hyperthyroidism) was enrolled to explore V-J signatures distinguishing ophthalmopathy from hyperthyroidism. The independent validation cohort included approximately 19 hyperthyroidism patients plus 17 patients who later progressed from hyperthyroidism to ophthalmopathy. T-cell repertoires of thyroid tissue and blood were compared in over five hyperthyroidism patients. Following sample collection, hyperthyroidism patients were given methimazole at a starting dose of 30 mg daily, and ophthalmopathy patients were given high-dose intravenous methylprednisolone. The approximately 98 discovery patients were randomly divided into training and test sets at a 7:3 ratio.

The junction carries 13 bases between V and J, which are trimmed by 0 bases and 2 bases respectively. Inclusive of the bounding cysteine and phenylalanine, the CDR3 is 16 residues long. Here the CDR3 DNA is all that survives: 48 bases in frame from base 1. CDR1 and CDR2 were assigned from the germline V gene (reference sequence) as LGHDT and YNNKEL. TCR beta CDR3 regions were amplified from RNA transcripts for repertoire sequencing. A first-round RT-PCR used HTBI primers with the Qiagen OneStep RT-PCR kit, followed by a second-round multiplex PCR, size selection and purification. Libraries were sequenced on an Illumina HiSeq2000 using paired-end 100 bp reads. In the original analysis: Reads were processed with SOAPnuke, discarding reads with adapters, uncalled bases, mean Phred below 15, or no exact constant-primer or identifier match. COPE v1.2.5 was used to merge high-quality paired reads. Unique nucleotide sequences were defined as clonotypes and aligned to IMGT TRB V, D and J references using MiTCR v1.1. The analysis was limited to V-J combinations with a frequency above 0.0001, which together covered 99.2% of repertoires. A TCR clonal expansion and chaos score per V-J combination was defined as the ratio of F50 clonal expansion to chaos observed in the TCRdist matrix. Features were reduced by Welch's t-statistics and random forest to around 13 V-J combinations, which fed a naive Bayes classifier. The Morisita-Horn index was used to measure how similar the thyroid and blood repertoires were. Clones were called with MiXCR by TCRdb after fastp trimmed the public reads at Q25, and only in-frame beta chains were retained. All rows with the same CDR3 protein become a single entry with the most common DNA and genes. The V and J calls were not made by the authors but by TCRdb's processing. For this sample there are 500,000 to 700,000 distinct CDR3 sequences; 22% appear just once. Around 6.5% of the sample is taken by the ten largest.

Hyperthyroidism was considered stable if no progression to ophthalmopathy occurred within 18 months of follow-up. Hyperthyroidism patients were newly diagnosed, with disease duration under 2 months, and aged 18 to 65 years. Patients with other autoimmune diseases, uncontrolled infections, pregnancy or lactation were excluded from the study. Diagnosis was based on clinical symptoms, serum thyroxine, TRAb, thyroid ultrasound and orbital computed tomography. Ficoll-Paque density gradient centrifugation was used to isolate PBMCs from around 9.1 ml of fresh peripheral blood. Total RNA was extracted with Trizol reagent and quality-checked on an Agilent 2100 Bioanalyzer. General conclusions and limits of the study: Sample size was not predetermined statistically, and investigators were not blinded to group allocation. Most expanded thyroid clonotypes with a frequency above 0.001 also appeared in blood, which suggests that blood repertoires may reflect the immune response in the thyroid. Ophthalmopathy was separated from stable hyperthyroidism by the 13-signature model with around 89% sensitivity and about 83% specificity in cross-validation and with 80%/75% in the test set. In validation, the model predicted ophthalmopathy progression with 70.59% sensitivity and roughly 72% specificity; some 13 predicted patients were CT-confirmed with GO in a median of approximately 6.2 months.

A note on this clonotype: There is no known antigen for this receptor. Qualities for individual bases were not recorded, and no much larger clone is one base off.

This receptor chain uses TRBV3-1 and TRBJ1-2; no D gene call is confident. The TCR was taken from a young woman with stable Graves' hyperthyroidism. Some clones in this sample may be carry-over from other donors' samples. Donor details come from another sample of the same person, matched by shared clones. The sample was peripheral blood. The DNA sequence reads TGTGCCAGCAGCCAAGAACGCGGCAGGCCGAACTATGGCTACACCTTC. It specifies CASSQERGRPNYGYTF.